Detailed here is one T cell receptor (beta chain). The data belong to a study of cytomegalovirus exposure and HLA in healthy donors. CDR3 size: 16 residues. J was trimmed by 0 bases and V by 2 bases; bases with no gene match: 5. CDR1 and CDR2 (germline): SGHTA, FQGNSA. Vbeta (60) and Jbeta (13) primers were used in the PCR. Method: immunoSEQ multiplex PCR; TCRdb's copy keeps in-frame clones and lacks some. The table for this sample gives 200,000 or so clones. Sequenced material: PBMCs. This TCR came from a boy between 5 and 17 years old in good health and CMV-seronegative. The chain employs TRBV7-2 and TRBJ2-3; 7 bases match TRBD1. The CDR3 DNA reads TGTGCCAGCAGCTTACTGGACAGGCTAAGCACAGATACGCAGTATTTT. This encodes CASSLLDRLSTDTQYF.